This T cell receptor beta chain was identified in a study of blood T cell repertoires in COVID-19. CDR1 is LNHDA and CDR2 is SQIVND in the germline V gene (reference sequence). The CDR3 length is 15 residues. The method was immunoSEQ multiplex PCR; TCRdb's version includes in-frame clones alone and lacks a portion of them. The sample lists 150,000 or so clones; 84% were seen once. The source material was peripheral blood. V is TRBV19 and J is TRBJ1-5; 9 nucleotides line up with TRBD1. This clonotype originated in a woman aged 45-65 years with acute or convalescent COVID-19. CDR3 in amino acids: CAVRIGTGRNQPQHF. The CDR3 region has the DNA TGTGCTGTCAGGATCGGGACAGGGCGCAATCAGCCCCAGCATTTT. Based on the CDR3 plus reference TRBV19 and TRBJ1-5, the full variable domain is DGGITQSPKYLFRKEGQNVTLSCEQNLNHDAMYWYRQDPGQGLRLIYYSQIVNDFQKGDIAEGYSVSREKKESFPLTVTSAQKNPTAFYLCAVRIGTGRNQPQHFGDGTRLSIL.